What follows are 23 T cell receptor beta chains derived from one specimen sequenced in a study of control samples from healthy donors and cancer patients. Assay used: immunoSEQ multiplex PCR; TCRdb lists only in-frame clones, some missing. The table shows about 120,000 clones, with about 93% occurring only once. The sample comprised blood. The origin of the receptors is a young man in good health.

This clone occurred a few times. The J gene is TRBJ2-5, the V gene TRBV7-9; TRBD1 aligns across 9 bases. This CDR3 is 13 amino acids long. Germline V gene sequence: CDR1 SEHNR, CDR2 FQNEAQ (reference sequence). V gave up 3 bases and J gave up 8 bases; unmatched junction bases: 4. CDR3 in DNA: TGTGCCAGCAGCTTCGGACAGGGGTTTACCCAGTACTTC. This gives the protein CASSFGQGFTQYF.

The chain joins TRBV5-1 to TRBJ1-6, with D possibly being TRBD1 (6 bases). The CDR3 covers 16 residues. V lost 0 bases to trimming and J lost 8 bases, with 15 bases between them. CDR1 SGHRS and CDR2 YFSETQ come from the germline V gene. The CDR3 coding sequence is TGCGCCAGCAGCTTGGGGGAGGGGGTTGTATATTCACCCCTCCACTTT. Its protein product is CASSLGEGVVYSPLHF.

The chain combines TRBV6-5 with TRBJ2-1, with D unclear. The CDR3 totals 12 residues. Trimming cost V 6 bases and J 8 bases, with 11 bases left between them. Germline V gives CDR1 MNHEY, CDR2 SVGAGI. The CDR3: CASRNLGDEQFF. DNA of the CDR3: TGTGCCAGCAGAAACCTCGGAGATGAGCAGTTCTTC.

The rearrangement links TRBV27 to TRBJ2-7; D unresolved. V lost 6 bases, J lost 3 bases, and 12 bases lay in between. CDR1 is MNHEY and CDR2 is SMNVEV in the germline V gene (reference sequence). The CDR3 length is 13 residues. The CDR3 region is CASRGRLNYEQYF. In nucleotides, the CDR3 is TGTGCCAGCAGGGGAAGGCTTAACTACGAGCAGTACTTC.

The V and J genes are TRBV5-1 and TRBJ1-4; 10 nucleotides match TRBD1. Germline lookup yields CDR1 SGHRS and CDR2 YFSETQ. Trimming cost V 5 bases and J 5 bases; bases outside gene matches: 9. The CDR3 extends over 16 amino acids. The chain's CDR3 is CASSYNPGQGNEKLFF. DNA for the CDR3: TGCGCCAGCAGTTATAATCCGGGACAGGGGAATGAAAAACTGTTTTTT. The complete variable domain, with remaining parts taken from reference TRBV5-1 and TRBJ1-4, reads KAGVTQTPRYLIKTRGQQVTLSCSPISGHRSVSWYQQTPGQGLQFLFEYFSETQRNKGNFPGRFSGRQFSNSRSEMNVSTLELGDSALYLCASSYNPGQGNEKLFFGSGTQLSVL.

This sequence joins TRBV7-3 and TRBJ1-1; the D gene is possibly TRBD1 (6 bases). Germline V gene lookup returns CDR1 SGHTA and CDR2 FQGTGA. The length of the CDR3 is 13 residues. Between the trimmed V and J ends, which lost 5 bases and 4 bases, there was a span of 11 bases. The CDR3 region is CASSTRGGTEAFF. CDR3 sequence (DNA): TGTGCCAGCAGCACCAGGGGAGGCACTGAAGCTTTCTTT.

The V and J genes are TRBV7-8 and TRBJ1-2; D unclear. The CDR3 sequence is 17 residues long. The germline V gene encodes CDR1 SGHVS and CDR2 FQNEAQ. V was pared by 2 bases and J by 0 bases, with 16 bases between. CDR3 sequence reads: CASSLTSTLGANYGYTF. In DNA form, the CDR3 reads TGTGCCAGCAGCTTAACATCCACCCTTGGTGCTAACTATGGCTACACCTTC. Full variable domain (rest looked up from reference TRBV7-8 and TRBJ1-2): GAGVSQSPRYKVAKRGQDVALRCDPISGHVSLFWYQQALGQGPEFLTYFQNEAQLDKSGLPSDRFFAERPEGSVSTLKIQRTQQEDSAVYLCASSLTSTLGANYGYTFGSGTRLTVV.

The chain combines TRBV18 with TRBJ2-2, with a possible D match to TRBD1 (5 bases). This CDR3 has 16 residues. V gave up 1 base and J gave up 2 bases, with 11 bases separating them. CDR1 and CDR2 (germline): KGHSH, LQKENI. CDR3 loop: CASSPLLQGNTGELFF. CDR3 coding DNA: TGTGCCAGCTCACCACTACTCCAGGGAAACACCGGGGAGCTGTTTTTT.

J is TRBJ2-7 and V is TRBV6-1; perhaps TRBD2 as D (6 bases). Germline V CDR1 and CDR2: MNHNS, SASEGT. The V end was cut by 0 bases, the J end by 2 bases, with 11 bases between. This CDR3 has 15 amino acids. This CDR3 reads CASSEAGRGTYEQYF. The CDR3 DNA reads TGTGCCAGCAGTGAAGCTGGGCGGGGCACCTACGAGCAGTACTTC.

The CDR3 DNA sequence: TGTGCCAGCAGCGACGGGACGGAGGAGACCCAGTACTTC. Its protein is CASSDGTEETQYF. This chain uses TRBV9 with TRBJ2-5; either TRBD1 or TRBD2 may fit D (5 bases each). The CDR3 is 13 residues long. Trimming stripped 3 bases from V and 5 bases from J, with 11 bases between. Germline CDR1 and CDR2: SGDLS and YYNGEE.

The gene calls are TRBV18 and TRBJ2-1, with unresolved D. V was shortened by 0 bases and J by 0 bases, with 9 bases between the two germline ends. The CDR3 loop spans 16 amino acids. The germline gives CDR1 KGHSH, CDR2 LQKENI. CDR3 in amino acids: CASSPPVGISYNEQFF. The DNA of the CDR3 is TGTGCCAGCTCACCACCGGTGGGGATCTCCTACAATGAGCAGTTCTTC. The full variable domain, rest sourced from reference TRBV18 and TRBJ2-1, is NAGVMQNPRHLVRRRGQEARLRCSPMKGHSHVYWYRQLPEEGLKFMVYLQKENIIDESGMPKERFSAEFPKEGPSILRIQQVVRGDSAAYFCASSPPVGISYNEQFFGPGTRLTVL.

This clone is a singleton in its sample. The chain has TRBV12-3 or TRBV12-4 and TRBJ1-3; D not certain. Trimming took 3 bases from V and 8 from J, leaving 8 bases between them. There are 12 residues in the CDR3. CDR3 in DNA: TGTGCCAGCAGTTTCTTGCCGGACACCATATATTTT. This encodes CASSFLPDTIYF.

This sequence joins TRBV25-1 and TRBJ1-4, with TRBD1 identical over 7 bases. The CDR3 loop spans 15 amino acids. V dropped 3 bases and J dropped 4; count of bases not matched to a gene: 5. CDR1 is MGHDK and CDR2 is SYGVNS in the germline V gene. The CDR3 here is CASSDSDRFNEKLFF. For the CDR3, the DNA is TGTGCCAGCAGTGATTCGGACAGGTTTAATGAAAAACTGTTTTTT.

This rearrangement joins TRBV5-1 to TRBJ1-1; 7 bases are a match to TRBD1. CDR3 length: 14 residues. The V gene end was trimmed by 2 bases and the J gene end by 1 base; junction bases not matched to a gene: 2. Germline V CDR1 and CDR2: SGHRS, YFSETQ. In DNA, the CDR3 is TGCGCCAGCAGCTTCGGGACAGAGAACACTGAAGCTTTCTTT. This translates into CASSFGTENTEAFF. Drawing the rest from reference TRBV5-1 and TRBJ1-1, the complete variable domain is KAGVTQTPRYLIKTRGQQVTLSCSPISGHRSVSWYQQTPGQGLQFLFEYFSETQRNKGNFPGRFSGRQFSNSRSEMNVSTLELGDSALYLCASSFGTENTEAFFGQGTRLTVV.

The V and J genes are TRBV19 and TRBJ1-1, with a weak D call TRBD1 (6 bases). The germline V and J ends were trimmed by 3 bases and 1 base, with 15 bases remaining between them. CDR1 and CDR2 from the germline V gene are LNHDA and SQIVND (reference sequence). CDR3 length: 16 amino acids. Written as DNA, the CDR3 is TGTGCCAGTAGTATTACAGGGTGGGAAGAGAACACTGAAGCTTTCTTT. This sequence encodes CASSITGWEENTEAFF.

The chain links TRBV9 to TRBJ1-1; D is undetermined. Per germline, CDR1 SGDLS and CDR2 YYNGEE. Trimming took off 4 bases at V and 5 bases at J, with 9 bases between the two ends. This CDR3 spans 12 amino acids. The CDR3 coding sequence is TGTGCCAGCAGCCCCCCGGGGACTGAAGCTTTCTTT. The encoded protein is CASSPPGTEAFF.

This chain uses TRBV7-2 with TRBJ2-5; 10 nucleotides agree with TRBD2. V lost 5 bases to trimming and J lost 7 bases; unmatched junction nucleotides: 7. Germline values: CDR1 SGHTA, CDR2 FQGNSA. The CDR3 totals 14 residues. The CDR3 DNA is TGTGCCAGCAGCAAAAGCGGGGGGGCCGGGACCCAGTACTTC. Amino acid sequence: CASSKSGGAGTQYF.

The genes are TRBV3-1 (or the pseudogene TRBV3-2) and TRBJ2-3; TRBD1 might be the D (6 bases). V lost 4 bases to trimming and J lost 0 bases, with 20 bases between them. The CDR3 spans 18 residues. Germline values: CDR1 LGHDT, CDR2 YNNKEL (reference sequence). CDR3 sequence: CASSPSLGEQGSTDTQYF. CDR3 DNA: TGTGCCAGCAGCCCCTCCCTGGGCGAGCAGGGGAGCACAGATACGCAGTATTTT.

This clone occurred once. The J gene is TRBJ2-7, the V gene TRBV6-1, with D possibly called TRBD1 or TRBD2 (5 bases each). CDR1 MNHNS and CDR2 SASEGT come from the germline V gene. The CDR3 totals 15 residues. Trimming cost V 2 bases and J 3 bases, with 14 bases left between them. The CDR3 region is CASSENRQGVYEQYF. The CDR3 region has the DNA TGTGCCAGCAGTGAAAATCGCCAGGGAGTCTACGAGCAGTACTTC.

The chain uses TRBV9 and TRBJ1-6, with D hard to call. CDR1 SGDLS and CDR2 YYNGEE come from the germline V gene. V was pared by 1 base and J by 6 bases, with 5 bases between. This CDR3 region has 13 residues. The CDR3 is CASSVKLNSPLHF. As DNA, the CDR3 is TGTGCCAGCAGCGTAAAGCTTAATTCACCCCTCCACTTT. The full variable domain, in which reference TRBV9 and TRBJ1-6 provide the parts outside the CDR3, is DSGVTQTPKHLITATGQRVTLRCSPRSGDLSVYWYQQSLDQGLQFLIQYYNGEERAKGNILERFSAQQFPDLHSELNLSSLELGDSALYFCASSVKLNSPLHFGNGTRLTVT.

In this sample, this clone turned up once. The CDR3 region is CASSHPIPTSGGRETQYF. The CDR3 DNA reads TGCGCCAGCAGCCATCCCATCCCCACTAGCGGGGGTCGGGAGACCCAGTACTTC. This sequence joins TRBV4-1 and TRBJ2-5, with 11 bases fitting TRBD2. V trimming: 3 bases; J trimming: 5 bases; junction bases outside the gene matches: 14. The CDR3 sequence is 18 residues long. Germline CDR1 and CDR2: MGHRA and YSYEKL.

The chain has TRBV9 and TRBJ1-1; unclear D gene. Trimming took 1 base from V and 0 from J, leaving 7 bases between them. The CDR3 loop spans 14 amino acids. From germline, CDR1 is SGDLS and CDR2 YYNGEE. As DNA, the CDR3 is TGTGCCAGCAGCGTATCAGCTATGAACACTGAAGCTTTCTTT. Protein product: CASSVSAMNTEAFF.

The chain employs TRBV18 and TRBJ2-5; no clear D gene. Germline CDR1 and CDR2: KGHSH and LQKENI. CDR3 size: 13 residues. The V gene lost 2 bases and the J gene lost 3 bases, with 7 bases spanning the gap. This CDR3 is CASSPFQEETQYF. The CDR3 DNA reads TGTGCCAGCTCACCATTTCAGGAAGAGACCCAGTACTTC.